The 17 T cell receptor beta chains given below trace back to one sample, sequenced in a study of T cell changes during pregnancy in multiple sclerosis. Assay: immunoSEQ multiplex PCR; the TCRdb copy retains only in-frame clones and omits some. The sample contains about 28,000 clones, about nine tenths of which appear only once. Source: CD4+ T cells from peripheral blood mononuclear cells, taken in the first trimester of pregnancy. The receptors derive from a female donor in good health, enrolled as a control in a pregnancy study.

The chain links TRBV5-1 to TRBJ2-7; 7 positions match TRBD1. Trimming cost V 3 bases and J 3 bases; bases outside gene matches: 18. Germline CDR1 and CDR2: SGHRS and YFSETQ. The CDR3 covers 18 residues. This CDR3 reads CASSYIFSTGPSHYEQYF. The CDR3 DNA reads TGCGCCAGCAGCTACATCTTTTCGACAGGGCCTTCTCACTACGAGCAGTACTTC.

In DNA, the CDR3 is TGTGCCAGCAGCTTACAGGTACGATCCTTAAATGAGCAGTTCTTC. It is translated as CASSLQVRSLNEQFF. This sequence joins TRBV7-8 and TRBJ2-1; D not certain. Germline V gene sequence: CDR1 SGHVS, CDR2 FQNEAQ. V lost 2 bases and J lost 7, with 15 bases in between. The CDR3 loop spans 15 amino acids.

The chain combines TRBV11-2 with TRBJ1-6, with TRBD1 as a possible D gene (6 bases). This CDR3 has 15 amino acids. Germline lookup yields CDR1 SGHAT and CDR2 FQNNGV. Trimming cost V 8 bases and J 2 bases, with 13 bases left between them. CDR3 DNA sequence: TGTGCCAGCCGGCACAGGGCAACCTATAATTCACCCCTCCACTTT. It is translated as CASRHRATYNSPLHF.

Points on this clone: The sample holds other DNA sequences that translate to the same CDR3. This chain joins TRBV4-1 and TRBJ2-1, with D maybe TRBD1 (5 bases). There are 16 residues in the CDR3. Trimming removed 0 bases at V and 2 bases at J, with 11 bases between. CDR1 and CDR2 (germline): MGHRA, YSYEKL. Here the CDR3 DNA reads TGCGCCAGCAGCCAAGACCGGCAGGGTACCTACAATGAGCAGTTCTTC. It is translated as CASSQDRQGTYNEQFF.

This rearrangement joins TRBV28 to TRBJ1-1, with D tentatively TRBD1 (6 bases). V lost 5 bases, J lost 1 base, and 14 bases lay in between. This CDR3 has 15 amino acids. Germline values: CDR1 MDHEN, CDR2 SYDVKM. The CDR3 DNA sequence: TGTGCCAGCAGTGACCCGCGGGGGGCGAACACTGAAGCTTTCTTT. Translation: CASSDPRGANTEAFF.

The genes are TRBV21-1 and TRBJ1-1; TRBD1, as called in the table, went unchecked against the DNA. TRBV21-1 is termed a pseudogene. The CDR3 has 16 amino acids. CDR3 protein: CASSLTRRGGNTEAFF. The DNA of the CDR3 is TGTGCCAGCAGCTTAACACGCAGGGGCGGGAACACTGAAGCTTTCTTT.

The chain has TRBV7-2 and TRBJ2-7, with D maybe TRBD2 (5 bases). The V gene lost 2 bases and the J gene lost 3 bases, with 14 bases spanning the gap. The CDR3 sequence is 15 residues long. The germline gives CDR1 SGHTA, CDR2 FQGNSA. The CDR3 here is CASSLSPLASYEQYF. The DNA for the CDR3 is TGTGCCAGCAGCTTATCCCCTCTAGCTAGCTACGAGCAGTACTTC.

In its sample, this clone was seen once. The rearrangement uses TRBV4-3 and TRBJ2-7, with D tentatively TRBD2 (6 bases). Germline CDR1 is LGHNA and CDR2 is YSLEER. Trimming shortened V by 0 bases and J by 5 bases, and 20 bases separated the two germline ends. This CDR3 has 17 residues. In DNA, the CDR3 is TGCGCCAGCAGCCAAGACCTTATACGACTAGTGTCGGACGAGCAGTACTTC. It specifies CASSQDLIRLVSDEQYF.

This sequence joins TRBV5-1 and TRBJ2-2; 7 positions match TRBD1. The V and J ends lost 1 base and 7 bases, in that order; junction bases with no gene match: 1. Germline-derived CDR1 and CDR2 are SGHRS and YFSETQ. The CDR3 has 13 amino acids. The CDR3 coding sequence is TGCGCCAGCAGCTTGCGGGACAGCGGGGAGCTGTTTTTT. Its translation: CASSLRDSGELFF. Variable domain in full (rest from reference TRBV5-1 and TRBJ2-2): KAGVTQTPRYLIKTRGQQVTLSCSPISGHRSVSWYQQTPGQGLQFLFEYFSETQRNKGNFPGRFSGRQFSNSRSEMNVSTLELGDSALYLCASSLRDSGELFFGEGSRLTVL.

Concerning this clone itself: Other DNA variants within this sample encode the same CDR3. The V call is TRBV5-1, the J call TRBJ2-7; 11 bases agree with TRBD2. This CDR3 contains 15 residues. V gave up 4 bases and J gave up 4 bases; unmatched junction bases: 7. Germline V gives CDR1 SGHRS, CDR2 YFSETQ. The CDR3 reads CASSPSTSGVYEQYF. The CDR3 DNA is TGCGCCAGCAGCCCATCGACTAGCGGGGTATACGAGCAGTACTTC.

This chain connects TRBV5-5 to TRBJ1-6, with 7 bases identical to TRBD1. Trimming cost V 3 bases and J 9 bases; bases outside gene matches: 9. The CDR3 runs 15 residues. Germline loops: CDR1 SGHKS, CDR2 YYEKEE (reference sequence). The CDR3 protein is CASSWDSGQGSPLHF. As DNA, the CDR3 is TGTGCCAGCAGCTGGGACAGCGGACAAGGTTCACCCCTCCACTTT.

In its sample, this clone was seen once. The chain links TRBV6-1 to TRBJ2-5; 12 bases align to TRBD2. The assigned J gene may be wrong: the sequence end matches TRBJ2-7 better. CDR3 length: 14 amino acids. CDR1 is MNHNS and CDR2 is SASEGT in the germline V gene. In DNA form, the CDR3 reads TGTGCCAGCAGGTTTACTAGCGGGGGGAACGAGCAGTACTTC. Translated: CASRFTSGGNEQYF.

The chain couples TRBV19 to TRBJ2-1, with TRBD2 identical over 8 bases. The CDR3 extends over 11 amino acids. Trimming at V came to 9 bases and at J to 16 bases, leaving 11 bases not matched to a gene. Per germline, CDR1 LNHDA and CDR2 SQIVND (reference sequence). CDR3 protein: CASLWGTRVFF. Written as DNA, the CDR3 is TGTGCCAGCCTCTGGGGGACTAGAGTTTTCTTC. Drawing the rest from reference TRBV19 and TRBJ2-1, the complete variable domain is DGGITQSPKYLFRKEGQNVTLSCEQNLNHDAMYWYRQDPGQGLRLIYYSQIVNDFQKGDIAEGYSVSREKKESFPLTVTSAQKNPTAFYLCASLWGTRVFFGPGTRLTVL.

The chain couples TRBV10-3 to TRBJ1-1; 7 bases match TRBD1. Per germline, CDR1 ENHRY and CDR2 SYGVKD. The CDR3 is 13 residues long. V lost 10 bases and J lost 1; bases outside the gene matches: 6. This CDR3 is CATRTGGNTEAFF. CDR3 coding DNA: TGTGCCACCAGGACAGGAGGGAACACTGAAGCTTTCTTT.

J is TRBJ2-2 and V is TRBV19; D remains ambiguous. The CDR3 has 15 residues. V was pared by 5 bases and J by 1 base, with 11 bases between. Germline V gene sequence: CDR1 LNHDA, CDR2 SQIVND (reference sequence). The CDR3 loop is CASSLTRLNTGELFF. In nucleotides, the CDR3 is TGTGCCAGTAGTCTAACCCGCTTGAACACCGGGGAGCTGTTTTTT.

This clone was observed a single time. A read error may produce the germline difference seen at one junction end. The V and J genes are TRBV7-7 and TRBJ2-7, with 14 bases aligning to TRBD2. The CDR3 loop spans 18 amino acids. CDR1 and CDR2 (germline): SSHAT, FNYEAQ (reference sequence). CDR3 protein: CASSLLGGLAGEGYEQYF. The CDR3 DNA follows: TGTGCTAGCAGCTTACTTGGGGGACTAGCGGGAGAAGGCTACGAGCAGTACTTC.

The rearrangement links TRBV2 to TRBJ1-6, with TRBD1 matching over 7 bases. Germline V lookup: CDR1 SNHLY, CDR2 FYNNEI. The CDR3 is made up of 16 amino acids. The ends lost 5 bases at V and 6 bases at J; junction bases unmatched: 10. The CDR3 protein is CASSTSRGGLNSPLHF. CDR3 bases: TGTGCCAGCAGTACCTCTCGAGGGGGCCTTAATTCACCCCTCCACTTT.